The clone carrying this T cell receptor beta chain was detected only once. Its antigen is not identified. CDR1 MNHEY and CDR2 SMNVEV come from the germline V gene (reference sequence). The CDR3 is 14 amino acids. V dropped 5 bases and J dropped 7; count of bases not matched to a gene: 5. The record originates from a study of CD8 T cells in ankylosing spondylitis. Study-wide points: Disease-associated clones were reportedly significantly overrepresented in matched ankylosing spondylitis synovial fluid. Ankylosing spondylitis blood seemed to carry a telltale TCR beta motif made of under 10 highly homologous variants.

TCR beta libraries were made by quantitative 5'-RACE with molecular barcodes. MiXCR was run by TCRdb on the 5' RACE reads, yielding one entry per CDR3 protein. The repertoire holds some 100,000 distinct CDR3 sequences, with roughly 9% as singletons. Sequencing input: blood, either unsorted or a sorted T cell fraction (not recorded which). The TCR originated in a male donor with ankylosing spondylitis. The chain joins TRBV27 to TRBJ1-2; the match to TRBD1 covers 12 bases. CDR3 residues: CASSPGQGASGYTF. The CDR3, as DNA: TGTGCCAGCAGTCCGGGACAGGGGGCGAGTGGCTACACCTTC.